The 6 T cell receptor beta chains listed next were all sequenced from one sample in a study of OX40 agonist ivuxolimab in advanced cancers. TCRdb keeps only in-frame clones here, not all; method: immunoSEQ multiplex PCR. The sample contains about 48,000 clones, roughly 86% of which appear only once. The source material was CD4+ or CD8+ T cells sorted from blood, sampled in a trial of the OX40 agonist ivuxolimab. These TCRs come from an adult with an advanced solid tumor such as melanoma, head and neck, liver or kidney cancer.

V usage is TRBV12-5 and J usage is TRBJ2-7; weak D call: TRBD1 (6 bases). The ends were cut back, 0 bases at V and 5 bases at J, with 11 bases in the middle. From germline, CDR1 is LGHNT and CDR2 FRNRAP. The CDR3 has 14 amino acids. CDR3 protein: CASGLVGRGNEQYF. CDR3 coding DNA: TGTGCTAGTGGTTTGGTAGGCAGGGGCAACGAGCAGTACTTC. Using reference TRBV12-5 and TRBJ2-7 for the parts outside the CDR3, the full variable domain is DARVTQTPRHKVTEMGQEVTMRCQPILGHNTVFWYRQTMMQGLELLAYFRNRAPLDDSGMPKDRFSAEMPDATLATLKIQPSEPRDSAVYFCASGLVGRGNEQYFGPGTRLTVT.

In DNA, the CDR3 is TGTGCCAGCACCATAACTCAGGGGGCGAGTGAGCAGTTCTTC. This encodes CASTITQGASEQFF. The chain recombines TRBV7-2 with TRBJ2-1, with 8 bases fitting TRBD1. The V and J ends lost 7 bases and 9 bases, in that order; junction bases with no gene match: 11. The CDR3 consists of 14 residues. CDR1 and CDR2 from the germline V gene are SGHTA and FQGNSA. Full variable domain (outside the CDR3, taken from reference TRBV7-2 and TRBJ2-1): GAGVSQSPSNKVTEKGKDVELRCDPISGHTALYWYRQSLGQGLEFLIYFQGNSAPDKSGLPSDRFSAERTGGSVSTLTIQRTQQEDSAVYLCASTITQGASEQFFGPGTRLTVL.

Written as DNA, the CDR3 is TGCGCCAGCTATACCGGGACAGGGGTCGAGCAGTACTTC. This sequence encodes CASYTGTGVEQYF. This rearrangement joins TRBV5-1 to TRBJ2-7; 10 nucleotides agree with TRBD1. The germline gives CDR1 SGHRS, CDR2 YFSETQ. The J segment lost 6 bases and the V segment lost 7 bases, leaving 7 bases of the junction unmatched. The CDR3 spans 13 residues.

The rearrangement uses TRBV29-1 and TRBJ1-5; 7 bases are shared with TRBD1. J gave up 4 bases and V 3 bases, and 3 bases lay outside the gene matches. CDR3 length equals 13 residues. Germline V gene data show CDR1 as SQVTM and CDR2 as ANQGSEA. CDR3 DNA sequence: TGCAGCGTTGAGCCAGGGGGGAATCAGCCCCAGCATTTT. Its translation is CSVEPGGNQPQHF.

This clone occurred a few times. CDR3 amino acids: CAISADGELFF. The CDR3 bases are TGTGCCATCAGTGCCGACGGGGAGCTGTTTTTT. The chain recombines TRBV10-3 with TRBJ2-2; no reliable D call. The CDR3 totals 11 residues. Per germline, CDR1 ENHRY and CDR2 SYGVKD. Trimming pared 4 bases from V and 7 bases from J, leaving 4 bases between.

The chain combines TRBV7-6 with TRBJ2-5; tentative D call: TRBD1 (5 bases). The end of the DNA is better explained by TRBJ2-7, so the J call may be wrong. Per the germline V gene, CDR1 is SGHVS and CDR2 is FNYEAQ. The CDR3 contains 12 residues. The CDR3 bases are TGTGCCAGCAGCTCACAGGTAGCCGAGCAGTACTTC. Amino acid sequence: CASSSQVAEQYF.